The clone carrying this TCR beta chain was found once. This record comes from a study of blood T cell repertoires in COVID-19. Measured with immunoSEQ multiplex PCR; TCRdb has only the in-frame clones, and not every one. The sample shows approximately 97,000 clones, less than 95% of them seen only once. This CDR3 spans 14 amino acids. Between the trimmed V and J ends, which lost 4 bases and 8 bases, there was a span of 17 bases. The germline V gene has CDR1 SNHLY and CDR2 FYNNEI. The sequence was collected from a man aged 55 to 70 with acute or convalescent COVID-19. Sequenced material: peripheral blood. The V and J genes are TRBV2 and TRBJ1-2; D is perhaps TRBD1 (6 bases). The CDR3 DNA reads TGTGCCAGCAGTGCGGAAAACAGGGTTAGCGGCTACACCTTC. Its translation: CASSAENRVSGYTF.